This T cell receptor beta chain was sequenced for a study of Ad26.COV2.S vaccination and SARS-CoV-2 variants. In this sample, this clone turned up many times. As yet, its antigen is unknown. General observations from the study: The TCR-based breadth and depth measures might underestimate overall T cell responses.

This CDR3 region has 14 residues. The V gene's germline CDR1 is MDHEN and CDR2 SYDVKM. Trimming stripped 6 bases from V and 3 bases from J, with 15 bases between. Generated by immunoSEQ multiplex PCR, the TCRdb table keeps only in-frame clones and is missing some. The top ten clones hold 17% of a sample with over 100,000 clones, over 70% of them seen once. Specimen: peripheral blood, collected after recovery from COVID-19. This rearrangement joins TRBV28 to TRBJ2-7, with D possibly being TRBD2 (6 bases). This clonotype was obtained from a human donor who had recovered from COVID-19. CDR3 sequence (DNA): TGTGCCAGCAGACCCGGGGGACTTGGCTACGAGCAGTACTTC. Translated: CASRPGGLGYEQYF.